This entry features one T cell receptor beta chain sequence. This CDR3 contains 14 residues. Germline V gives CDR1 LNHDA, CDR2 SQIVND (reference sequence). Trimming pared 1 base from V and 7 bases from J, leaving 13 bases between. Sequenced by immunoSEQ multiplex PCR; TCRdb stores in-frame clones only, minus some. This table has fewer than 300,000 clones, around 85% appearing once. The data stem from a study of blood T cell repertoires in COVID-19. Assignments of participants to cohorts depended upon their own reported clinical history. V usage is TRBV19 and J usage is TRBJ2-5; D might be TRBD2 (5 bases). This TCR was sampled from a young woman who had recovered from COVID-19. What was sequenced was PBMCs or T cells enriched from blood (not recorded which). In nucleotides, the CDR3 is TGTGCCAGTAGTATAGGCCCCAGTCGGGGGACCCAGTACTTC. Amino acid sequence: CASSIGPSRGTQYF. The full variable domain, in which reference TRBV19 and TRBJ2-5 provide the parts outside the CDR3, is DGGITQSPKYLFRKEGQNVTLSCEQNLNHDAMYWYRQDPGQGLRLIYYSQIVNDFQKGDIAEGYSVSREKKESFPLTVTSAQKNPTAFYLCASSIGPSRGTQYFGPGTRLLVL.